One and the same sample provided the 27 T cell receptor beta chains below, sequenced in a study of T cells in Graves' hyperthyroidism and ophthalmopathy (dated by TCRdb to between 2018 and 2020). The library was generated by multiplex PCR. The data were produced on an Illumina HiSeq 2000. TCR beta CDR3 regions were amplified from RNA transcripts. A first-round RT-PCR of the TCR CDR3 used the HTBI primer set with the Qiagen OneStep RT-PCR kit. The raw public data were reprocessed by TCRdb itself: fastp quality trimming at Q25, MiXCR clonotype calling, in-frame beta chains only. Here each entry gathers all rows of one CDR3 protein and keeps the most common genes and DNA. The sample data list hundreds of thousands of distinct CDR3 sequences, and 14% of these were observed just once. The ten largest clones represent roughly 10% of the sample. Sequenced sample: blood. These receptors all come from a woman younger than 35 with Graves' hyperthyroidism.

The table lists this clonotype with many counts. This chain joins TRBV6-1 and TRBJ2-7; possibly TRBD2 for D (5 bases). Germline CDR1 MNHNS, CDR2 SASEGT. Trimming took 4 bases from V and 0 from J, leaving 19 bases between them. The CDR3 contains 17 residues. CDR3 coding DNA: TGTGCCAGCAGTGCCCCAAGCCGGGGTCTTCGCTCCTACGAGCAGTACTTC. This codes for CASSAPSRGLRSYEQYF.

This clonotype showed up many times. This sequence joins TRBV7-9 and TRBJ1-1; 7 nucleotides match TRBD1. The CDR3 spans 11 residues. The germline gives CDR1 SEHNR, CDR2 FQNEAQ (reference sequence). The junction had 4 bases not matched to a gene; V was cut back by 5 bases and J by 10 bases. CDR3 region: CASSPTGAAFF. In DNA, the CDR3 is TGTGCCAGCAGCCCAACAGGGGCAGCTTTCTTT.

The chain has TRBV19 and TRBJ2-1, with 10 bases matching TRBD2. V trimming: 3 bases; J trimming: 4 bases; junction bases outside the gene matches: 3. Germline V gives CDR1 LNHDA, CDR2 SQIVND (reference sequence). The CDR3 has 15 residues. CDR3 sequence reads: CASSIELAGYNEQFF. The CDR3 DNA follows: TGTGCCAGTAGTATCGAACTAGCGGGGTACAATGAGCAGTTCTTC.

This sequence joins TRBV7-8 and TRBJ2-3; 7 bases align to TRBD2. V was clipped by 8 bases and J by 3 bases; unmatched bases: 23. This CDR3 spans 19 amino acids. Germline V lookup: CDR1 SGHVS, CDR2 FQNEAQ. The CDR3 sequence: CASHKPRWEGRIRTDTQYF. The CDR3, as DNA: TGTGCCAGCCACAAACCTCGATGGGAGGGCCGTATTCGAACAGATACGCAGTATTTT. Filled out from reference TRBV7-8 and TRBJ2-3, the complete variable domain reads GAGVSQSPRYKVAKRGQDVALRCDPISGHVSLFWYQQALGQGPEFLTYFQNEAQLDKSGLPSDRFFAERPEGSVSTLKIQRTQQEDSAVYLCASHKPRWEGRIRTDTQYFGPGTRLTVL.

This clonotype has ten or more counts. V and J are TRBV3-1 and TRBJ2-5; TRBD2 matches at 10 bases. The V gene end was trimmed by 3 bases and the J gene end by 2 bases; junction bases not matched to a gene: 9. This CDR3 spans 17 amino acids. Germline CDR1 and CDR2: LGHDT and YNNKEL (reference sequence). CDR3: CASSQGGASGRQETQYF. The CDR3 DNA is TGTGCCAGCAGCCAGGGTGGGGCTAGCGGGAGACAAGAGACCCAGTACTTC.

The J gene is TRBJ2-2, the V gene TRBV25-1; 8 bases map to TRBD1. The germline V gene has CDR1 MGHDK and CDR2 SYGVNS. This CDR3 has 16 residues. The V segment lost 2 bases and the J segment 4 bases; nucleotides outside the gene matches: 6. CDR3 region: CASSEPGGWLTGELFF. The DNA of the CDR3 is TGTGCCAGCAGTGAACCAGGGGGCTGGCTCACCGGGGAGCTGTTTTTT.

This clonotype was counted only a few times. The genes are TRBV19 and TRBJ1-1; 8 nucleotides match TRBD1. Trimming removed 4 bases from V and 4 bases from J; junction bases left unmatched: 5. The CDR3 totals 14 residues. Germline-derived CDR1 and CDR2 are LNHDA and SQIVND (reference sequence). The CDR3 nucleotides read TGTGCCAGTAGTAAGGACAGGGCAGGCACTGAAGCTTTCTTT. It yields the protein CASSKDRAGTEAFF.

The table lists this clonotype with many counts. V gene TRBV13 combines with J gene TRBJ2-5; 11 positions agree with TRBD2. The ends lost 3 bases at V and 2 bases at J; junction bases unmatched: 29. Germline CDR1 and CDR2: PRHDT and FYEKMQ (reference sequence). The CDR3 has 24 residues. CDR3 residues: CASSFEPPGTSGLAGLPRQETQYF. The CDR3 nucleotides are TGTGCCAGCAGCTTCGAACCACCCGGGACATCAGGACTAGCGGGTCTTCCGAGGCAAGAGACCCAGTACTTC.

The chain is built from TRBV24-1 and TRBJ2-3; TRBD1 might be the D (6 bases). Germline values: CDR1 KGHDR, CDR2 SFDVKD. The CDR3 runs 15 residues. The V end was cut by 2 bases, the J end by 3 bases, with 11 bases between. This chain's CDR3 is CATSDYNRDTDTQYF. The CDR3 coding sequence is TGTGCCACCAGTGATTATAACAGGGATACAGATACGCAGTATTTT.

This clonotype was counted only a few times. No conserved phenylalanine or tryptophan ends this CDR3, so it is likely a read error. The chain is built from TRBV3-1 and TRBJ2-5, with D possibly being TRBD2 (6 bases). The CDR3 covers 12 residues. The V end lost 4 bases, the J end lost 7 bases, and 10 bases lay between the germline ends. Germline values: CDR1 LGHDT, CDR2 YNNKEL (reference sequence). The CDR3, as DNA: TGTGCCAGCAGCCCCCCGGGAGTGACCCAGTACCTC. Translation gives CASSPPGVTQYL.

A word on this clonotype: A read error may be the cause here, since a much bigger clone is one base away. Because the CDR3 is missing its conserved closing phenylalanine or tryptophan, this is likely a read error. The genes are TRBV7-9 and TRBJ1-3; the D is unclear. This CDR3 region has 15 residues. The V gene lost 1 base and the J gene lost 2 bases, with 9 bases spanning the gap. Germline V gene sequence: CDR1 SEHNR, CDR2 FQNEAQ (reference sequence). DNA for the CDR3: TGTGCCAGCAGCTTAGGAGACCTCCCTGGAAACACCATATATCTT. This sequence encodes CASSLGDLPGNTIYL.

This rearrangement joins TRBV28 to TRBJ2-7, with 9 bases matching TRBD1. Trimming took 5 bases from V and 5 from J; bases not matched to a gene: 10. The CDR3 is 15 residues long. Germline loops: CDR1 MDHEN, CDR2 SYDVKM. The CDR3 reads CASSPPGTGNHEQYF. The CDR3 DNA sequence: TGTGCCAGCAGTCCCCCCGGGACAGGGAACCACGAGCAGTACTTC.

This clonotype has ten or more counts. The J gene is TRBJ2-5, the V gene TRBV7-9; 9 bases agree with TRBD1. The ends lost 5 bases at V and 2 bases at J; junction bases unmatched: 6. The CDR3 extends over 15 amino acids. Germline V gene lookup returns CDR1 SEHNR and CDR2 FQNEAQ (reference sequence). CDR3 bases: TGTGCCAGCAGCGGCCTCGGGACAGGGCAAGAGACCCAGTACTTC. It encodes CASSGLGTGQETQYF. Based on the CDR3 plus reference TRBV7-9 and TRBJ2-5, the full variable domain is DTGVSQNPRHKITKRGQNVTFRCDPISEHNRLYWYRQTLGQGPEFLTYFQNEAQLEKSRLLSDRFSAERPKGSFSTLEIQRTEQGDSAMYLCASSGLGTGQETQYFGPGTRLLVL.

The chain combines TRBV6-2 or TRBV6-3 with TRBJ1-5; 10 nucleotides agree with TRBD1. The trim removed 6 bases at V and 6 bases at J, leaving 5 bases unmatched. The length of the CDR3 is 14 residues. Per germline, CDR1 MNHEY and CDR2 SVGEGT. The CDR3 nucleotides read TGTGCCAGCAGCCAGACAGGGGGCGTTCAGCCCCAGCATTTT. It encodes CASSQTGGVQPQHF.

With regard to this clonotype: A read error is possible here, since a much larger clone lies one base away. The genes are TRBV7-9 and TRBJ2-1; 7 bases map to TRBD2. V trimming: 2 bases; J trimming: 13 bases; junction bases outside the gene matches: 17. This CDR3 spans 16 amino acids. Germline V gene lookup returns CDR1 SEHNR and CDR2 FQNEAQ (reference sequence). The CDR3 bases are TGTGCCAGCAGCTTATATCGGGGGGAGATTTCGGAGACCCAGTTCTTC. As protein: CASSLYRGEISETQFF.

The chain employs TRBV12-3 or TRBV12-4 and TRBJ2-1, with 10 positions matching TRBD2. This CDR3 spans 15 amino acids. V lost 6 bases and J lost 6; bases outside the gene matches: 8. The CDR3 DNA is TGTGCCAGCAGCTCTAAGCGGGAGGGCCGCAATGAGCAGTTCTTC. Its translation: CASSSKREGRNEQFF.

This clonotype occurred a few times. The chain links TRBV4-3 to TRBJ2-6, with TRBD1 matching 7 bases. V was clipped by 2 bases and J by 0 bases; unmatched bases: 4. CDR1 is LGHNA, CDR2 YSLEER, per germline. The CDR3 spans 17 residues. As DNA, the CDR3 is TGCGCCAGCAGCCAACAGGGACAGACCTCTGGGGCCAACGTCCTGACTTTC. Protein: CASSQQGQTSGANVLTF.

The rearrangement links TRBV25-1 to TRBJ2-1; D remains unclear. This CDR3 is 12 amino acids long. Germline V gives CDR1 MGHDK, CDR2 SYGVNS. Trimming left V 3 bases short and J 7 bases short, with 7 bases between. The CDR3 nucleotides read TGTGCCAGCAGTGACCTGGCGAATGAGCAGTTCTTC. It encodes CASSDLANEQFF. Based on the CDR3 plus reference TRBV25-1 and TRBJ2-1, the full variable domain is EADIYQTPRYLVIGTGKKITLECSQTMGHDKMYWYQQDPGMELHLIHYSYGVNSTEKGDLSSESTVSRIRTEHFPLTLESARPSHTSQYLCASSDLANEQFFGPGTRLTVL.

This clonotype was counted ten times or more. This chain links TRBV3-1 with TRBJ2-3; D possibly uses TRBD1 or TRBD2 (6 bases each). In germline, CDR1 is LGHDT, CDR2 YNNKEL (reference sequence). Trimming took off 3 bases at V and 4 bases at J, with 17 bases between the two ends. The CDR3 has 16 residues. The CDR3 coding sequence is TGTGCCAGCAGCCATCGTTCGGGGGCAAGTGCAGATACGCAGTATTTT. It encodes CASSHRSGASADTQYF.

This clonotype was seen at least ten times. The gene calls are TRBV20-1 and TRBJ2-5; TRBD1 might be the D (6 bases). V lost 3 bases, J lost 4 bases, and 9 bases lay in between. This CDR3 is 12 amino acids long. Germline loops: CDR1 DFQATT, CDR2 SNEGSKA (reference sequence). The chain's CDR3 is CSASTGRETQYF. For the CDR3, the DNA is TGCAGTGCTAGTACAGGGAGAGAGACCCAGTACTTC.

Points on this clonotype: Just one base apart from a much larger clone, this may be a read error. V gene TRBV27 combines with J gene TRBJ2-7; no reliable D call. CDR3 size: 13 residues. Germline V lookup: CDR1 MNHEY, CDR2 SMNVEV (reference sequence). Trimming took 0 bases from V and 12 from J, leaving 15 bases between them. The CDR3 spells CASSLSGSYGRYF. The CDR3 DNA follows: TGTGCCAGCAGTTTATCGGGATCCTACGGGCGGTACTTC.

The table lists this clonotype with many counts. This chain connects TRBV18 to TRBJ1-2; D unresolved. Deletions cut 6 bases from V and 5 bases from J, with 10 bases between. The CDR3 loop spans 12 amino acids. The germline CDR1 and CDR2 sequences are KGHSH and LQKENI. CDR3 region: CASSETDYGYTF. The CDR3 DNA reads as TGTGCCAGCTCGGAGACGGATTATGGCTACACCTTC.

This clonotype has just a few counts. J is TRBJ2-3 and V is TRBV10-2, with 7 bases lining up with TRBD2. The CDR3 covers 17 residues. V lost 3 bases to trimming and J lost 2 bases; unmatched junction nucleotides: 11. CDR1 and CDR2 from the germline V gene are WSHSY and SAAADI. The CDR3 DNA follows: TGCGCCAGCAGTGACGTCGGGGGGAGGCCCAACACAGATACGCAGTATTTT. As protein: CASSDVGGRPNTDTQYF.

This clonotype was observed at least ten times. This chain joins TRBV12-3 or TRBV12-4 and TRBJ1-2; possibly TRBD1 for D (5 bases). V dropped 6 bases and J dropped 2 bases, with 19 bases sitting between them. The CDR3 is 16 residues long. This chain's CDR3 is CASSPHLVKGNYGYTF. The DNA of the CDR3 is TGTGCCAGCAGCCCTCACTTAGTGAAGGGGAACTATGGCTACACCTTC.

The chain has TRBV9 and TRBJ1-2, with D tentatively TRBD1 (6 bases). The CDR3 has 20 residues. Germline CDR1 and CDR2: SGDLS and YYNGEE. Trimming pared 0 bases from V and 2 bases from J, leaving 26 bases between. CDR3 loop: CASSVEGRGQPGQLNYGYTF. The CDR3 nucleotides are TGTGCCAGCAGCGTAGAGGGAAGAGGACAGCCCGGACAGTTAAACTATGGCTACACCTTC.

This clonotype was seen repeatedly, ten times or more. The chain links TRBV27 to TRBJ2-5, with 7 bases that match TRBD1. The CDR3 runs 15 residues. J lost 1 base, V lost 4 bases, and 6 bases had no gene match. The V gene's germline CDR1 is MNHEY and CDR2 SMNVEV (reference sequence). The CDR3 reads CASSSSRQGQETQYF. In DNA, the CDR3 is TGTGCCAGCAGTTCTTCACGACAGGGCCAAGAGACCCAGTACTTC.

This clonotype was recorded many times. The gene calls are TRBV18 and TRBJ1-1; no clear D gene. The V gene's germline CDR1 is KGHSH and CDR2 LQKENI. V gave up 5 bases and J gave up 4 bases, with 11 bases separating them. CDR3 length: 13 residues. For the CDR3, the DNA is TGTGCCAGCTCATCCGAGCCGGGCACTGAAGCTTTCTTT. The encoded protein is CASSSEPGTEAFF.